This is a list of T cell receptor beta chains from one sample in a study of T cell responses to AZD1222 COVID-19 vaccine. Method: immunoSEQ multiplex PCR; TCRdb's copy keeps in-frame clones and lacks some. The repertoire consists of about 150,000 clones, with around 90% occurring once and the leading ten covering roughly 2%. The sequenced sample was peripheral blood, obtained on day 0 of AZD1222 vaccination. Receptors originate from an adult in good health. CDR3s include the opening cysteine and the closing phenylalanine or tryptophan. The order of the fields is D gene, clone size, V gene, J gene, CDR3 DNA, CDR3 protein. D genes are given only for firm matches. Clone size is shown for a subset of rows, as once, few, many or a class of expanded clone.

NA,NA,TRBV18,TRBJ1-1,TGTGCCAGCTCACAAAATGACATTCTGTTGAACACTGAAGCTTTCTTT,CASSQNDILLNTEAFF
NA,few,TRBV19,TRBJ1-1,TGTGCCAGTAGTATAAGACCACGACACTTACCGATGAACACTGAAGCTTTCTTT,CASSIRPRHLPMNTEAFF
NA,NA,TRBV30,TRBJ1-4,TGTGCCTGGAGCGGCAATGAAAAACTGTTTTTT,CAWSGNEKLFF
TRBD2,once,TRBV5-1,TRBJ2-1,TGCGCCAGCAGCTTGGAGGTAGCGGGAAACAATGAGCAGTTCTTC,CASSLEVAGNNEQFF
NA,NA,TRBV28,TRBJ1-2,TGTGCCAGCAGTCCCGGCCAGCTCTATGGCTACACCTTC,CASSPGQLYGYTF
NA,NA,TRBV24-1,TRBJ1-4,TGTGCCACCAGTGATTGGACGCGGAGGGATGAAAAACTGTTTTTT,CATSDWTRRDEKLFF
NA,NA,TRBV11-2,TRBJ1-6,TGTGCCAGCAGCTTAGGGTTGTTTAATTCACCCCTCCACTTT,CASSLGLFNSPLHF
NA,NA,TRBV20-1,TRBJ1-1,TGCAGTGCTAGCGAGGATGGGGCTTTCTTT,CSASEDGAFF
NA,NA,TRBV3-1/TRBV3-2,TRBJ1-6,TGTGCCAGCAGCCAAGAGATGGGGGGAATCGGGAATTCACCCCTCCACTTT,CASSQEMGGIGNSPLHF
NA,NA,TRBV7-2,TRBJ2-4,TGTGCCAGCAGCTTAGAGGGGGGGCTAGCCAAAAACATTCAGTACTTC,CASSLEGGLAKNIQYF
NA,NA,TRBV28,TRBJ1-1,TGTGCCAGCATCCCTCTAGGGGGGGGAGCTTTCTTT,CASIPLGGGAFF
TRBD2,NA,TRBV3-1/TRBV3-2,TRBJ2-1,TGTGCCAGCAGCCAAGTCTCCCTAGCGGGAGTCCGGGAGCAGTTCTTC,CASSQVSLAGVREQFF
TRBD1,NA,TRBV11-2,TRBJ1-2,TGTGCCAGCAGCCCGGACAGGGGGCAAGATGGCTACACCTTC,CASSPDRGQDGYTF
NA,NA,TRBV7-2,TRBJ1-6,TGTGCCAGCAGCGAAGCGTTGGGGGGGAATTCACCCCTCCACTTT,CASSEALGGNSPLHF
TRBD1,NA,TRBV6-5,TRBJ1-2,TGTGCCAGCAGTTATACCAAACAGGGGTTCTATGGCTACACCTTC,CASSYTKQGFYGYTF
NA,NA,TRBV6-5,TRBJ1-2,TGTGCCAGCAGTCAGGGACCTGCCCCCACTTATGGCTACACCTTC,CASSQGPAPTYGYTF
NA,NA,TRBV9,TRBJ1-4,TGTGCCAGCAGCGGAGGCGGCGGGGTCGGAGAAAAACTGTTTTTT,CASSGGGGVGEKLFF
NA,NA,TRBV5-1,TRBJ1-2,TGCGCCAGCGGATCCGATAACTATGGCTACACCTTC,CASGSDNYGYTF
NA,NA,TRBV5-1,TRBJ1-1,TGCGCCAGCAGCTTGACTGGGAAGACTGAAGCTTTCTTT,CASSLTGKTEAFF
NA,NA,TRBV5-6,TRBJ2-1,TGTGCCAGCAGCTTGAAACTCTCCATACCGGGCAATGAGCAGTTCTTC,CASSLKLSIPGNEQFF